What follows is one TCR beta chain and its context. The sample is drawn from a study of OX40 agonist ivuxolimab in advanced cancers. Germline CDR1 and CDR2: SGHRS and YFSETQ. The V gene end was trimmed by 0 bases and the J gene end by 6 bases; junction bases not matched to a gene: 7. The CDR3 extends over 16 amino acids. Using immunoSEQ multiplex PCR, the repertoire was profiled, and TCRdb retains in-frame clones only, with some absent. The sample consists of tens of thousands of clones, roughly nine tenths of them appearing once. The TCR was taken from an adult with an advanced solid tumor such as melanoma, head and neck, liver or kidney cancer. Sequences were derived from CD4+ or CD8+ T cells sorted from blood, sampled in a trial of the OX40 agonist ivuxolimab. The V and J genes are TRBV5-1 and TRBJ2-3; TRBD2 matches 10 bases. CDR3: CASSLELAGVADTQYF. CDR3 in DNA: TGCGCCAGCAGCTTGGAGCTAGCGGGAGTAGCCGATACGCAGTATTTT.